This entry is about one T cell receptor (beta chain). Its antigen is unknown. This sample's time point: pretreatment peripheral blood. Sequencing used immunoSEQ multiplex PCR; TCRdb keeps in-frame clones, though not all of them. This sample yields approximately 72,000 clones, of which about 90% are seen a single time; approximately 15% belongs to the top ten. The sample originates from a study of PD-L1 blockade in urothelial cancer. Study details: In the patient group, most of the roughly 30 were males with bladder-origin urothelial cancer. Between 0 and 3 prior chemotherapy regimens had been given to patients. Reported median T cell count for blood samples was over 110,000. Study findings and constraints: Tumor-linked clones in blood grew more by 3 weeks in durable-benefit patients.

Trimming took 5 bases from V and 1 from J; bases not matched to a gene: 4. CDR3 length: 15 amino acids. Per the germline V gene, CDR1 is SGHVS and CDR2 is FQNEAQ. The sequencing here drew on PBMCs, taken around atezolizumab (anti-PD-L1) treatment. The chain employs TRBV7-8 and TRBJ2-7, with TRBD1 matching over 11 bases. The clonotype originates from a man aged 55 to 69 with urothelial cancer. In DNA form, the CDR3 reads TGTGCCAGCAGCCCCGGGACAGGGGGTTCCTACGAGCAGTACTTC. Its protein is CASSPGTGGSYEQYF.